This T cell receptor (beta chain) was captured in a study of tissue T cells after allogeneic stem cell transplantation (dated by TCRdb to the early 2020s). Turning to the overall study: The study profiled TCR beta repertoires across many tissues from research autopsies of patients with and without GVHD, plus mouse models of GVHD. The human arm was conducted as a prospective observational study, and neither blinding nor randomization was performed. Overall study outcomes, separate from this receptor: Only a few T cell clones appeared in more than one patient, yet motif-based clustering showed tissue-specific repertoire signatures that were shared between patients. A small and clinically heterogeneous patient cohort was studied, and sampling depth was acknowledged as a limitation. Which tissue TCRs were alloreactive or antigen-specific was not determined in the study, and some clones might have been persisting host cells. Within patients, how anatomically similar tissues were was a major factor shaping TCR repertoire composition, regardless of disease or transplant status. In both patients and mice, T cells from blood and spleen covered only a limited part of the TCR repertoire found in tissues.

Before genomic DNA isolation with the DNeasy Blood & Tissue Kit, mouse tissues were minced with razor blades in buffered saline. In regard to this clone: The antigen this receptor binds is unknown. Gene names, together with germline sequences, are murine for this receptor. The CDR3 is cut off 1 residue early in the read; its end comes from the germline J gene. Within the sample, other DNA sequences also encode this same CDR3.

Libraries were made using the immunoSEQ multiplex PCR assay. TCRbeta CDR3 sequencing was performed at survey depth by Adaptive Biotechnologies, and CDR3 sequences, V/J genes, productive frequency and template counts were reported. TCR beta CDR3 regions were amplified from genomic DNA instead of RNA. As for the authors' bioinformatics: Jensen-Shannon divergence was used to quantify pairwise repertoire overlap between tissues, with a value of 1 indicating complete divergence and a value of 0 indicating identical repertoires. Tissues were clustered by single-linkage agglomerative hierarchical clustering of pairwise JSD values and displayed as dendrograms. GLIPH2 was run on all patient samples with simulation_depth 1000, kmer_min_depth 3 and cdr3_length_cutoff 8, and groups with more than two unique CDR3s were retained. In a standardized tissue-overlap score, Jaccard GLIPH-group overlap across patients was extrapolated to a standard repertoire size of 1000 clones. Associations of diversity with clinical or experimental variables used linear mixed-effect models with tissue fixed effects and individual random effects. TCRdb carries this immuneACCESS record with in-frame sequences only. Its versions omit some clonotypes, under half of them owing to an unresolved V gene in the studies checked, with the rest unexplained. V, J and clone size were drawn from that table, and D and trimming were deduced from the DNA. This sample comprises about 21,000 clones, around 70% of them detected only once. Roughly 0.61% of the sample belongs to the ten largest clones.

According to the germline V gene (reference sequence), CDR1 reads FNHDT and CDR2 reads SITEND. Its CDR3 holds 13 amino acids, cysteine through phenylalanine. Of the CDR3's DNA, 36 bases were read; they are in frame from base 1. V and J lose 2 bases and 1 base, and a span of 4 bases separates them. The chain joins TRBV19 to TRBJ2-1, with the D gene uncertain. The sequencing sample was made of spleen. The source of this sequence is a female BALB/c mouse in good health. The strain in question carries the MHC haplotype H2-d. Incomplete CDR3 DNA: TGTGCCAGCAGTATCCAGAACTATGCTGAGCAGTTC. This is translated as CASSIQNYAEQF. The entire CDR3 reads CASSIQNYAEQFF. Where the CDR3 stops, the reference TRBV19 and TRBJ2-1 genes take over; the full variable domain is GGIITQTPKFLIGQEGQKLTLKCQQNFNHDTMYWYRQDSGKGLRLIYYSITENDLQKGDLSEGYDASREKKSSFSLTVTSAQKNEMAVFLCASSIQNYAEQFFGPGTRLTVL.